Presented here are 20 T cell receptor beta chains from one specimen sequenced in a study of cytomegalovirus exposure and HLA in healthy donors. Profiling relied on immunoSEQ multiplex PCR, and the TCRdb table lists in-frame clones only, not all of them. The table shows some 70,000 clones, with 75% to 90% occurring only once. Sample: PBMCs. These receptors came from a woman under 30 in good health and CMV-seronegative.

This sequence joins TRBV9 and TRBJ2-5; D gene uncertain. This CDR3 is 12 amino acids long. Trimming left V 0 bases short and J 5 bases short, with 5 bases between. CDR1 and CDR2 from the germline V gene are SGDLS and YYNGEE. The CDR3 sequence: CASSVDEETQYF. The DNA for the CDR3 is TGTGCCAGCAGCGTAGATGAGGAGACCCAGTACTTC.

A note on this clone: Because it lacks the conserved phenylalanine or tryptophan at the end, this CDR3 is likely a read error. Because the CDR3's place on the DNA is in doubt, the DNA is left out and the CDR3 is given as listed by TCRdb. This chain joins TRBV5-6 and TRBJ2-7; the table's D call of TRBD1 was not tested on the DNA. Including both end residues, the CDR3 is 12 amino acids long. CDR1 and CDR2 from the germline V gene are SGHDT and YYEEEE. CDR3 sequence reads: CASSLGGLTPSS.

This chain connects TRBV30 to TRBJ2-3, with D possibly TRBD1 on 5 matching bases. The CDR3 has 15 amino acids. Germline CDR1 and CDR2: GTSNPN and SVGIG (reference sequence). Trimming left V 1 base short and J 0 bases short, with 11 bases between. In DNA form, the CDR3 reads TGTGCCTGGAGTGGAAGGGGCCATAGCACAGATACGCAGTATTTT. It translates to CAWSGRGHSTDTQYF.

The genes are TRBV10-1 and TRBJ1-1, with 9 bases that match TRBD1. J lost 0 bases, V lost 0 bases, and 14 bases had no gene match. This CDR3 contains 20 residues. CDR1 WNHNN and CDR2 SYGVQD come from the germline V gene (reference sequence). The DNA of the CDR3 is TGCGCCAGCAGTGAGTCGGGCCGGGGGACAGGGCCGTCAATGAACACTGAAGCTTTCTTT. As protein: CASSESGRGTGPSMNTEAFF.

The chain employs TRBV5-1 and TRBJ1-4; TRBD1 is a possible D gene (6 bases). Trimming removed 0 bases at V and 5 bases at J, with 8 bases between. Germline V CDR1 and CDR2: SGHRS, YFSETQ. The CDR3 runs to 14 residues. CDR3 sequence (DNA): TGCGCCAGCAGCTTGGTGCAGGGGAATGAAAAACTGTTTTTT. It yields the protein CASSLVQGNEKLFF.

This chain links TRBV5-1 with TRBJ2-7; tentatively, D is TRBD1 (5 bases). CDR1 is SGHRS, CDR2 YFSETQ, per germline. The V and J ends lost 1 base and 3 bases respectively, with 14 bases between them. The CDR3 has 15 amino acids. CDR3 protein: CASSLSRTTSYEQYF. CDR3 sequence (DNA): TGCGCCAGCAGCTTGTCGAGGACAACGAGCTACGAGCAGTACTTC.

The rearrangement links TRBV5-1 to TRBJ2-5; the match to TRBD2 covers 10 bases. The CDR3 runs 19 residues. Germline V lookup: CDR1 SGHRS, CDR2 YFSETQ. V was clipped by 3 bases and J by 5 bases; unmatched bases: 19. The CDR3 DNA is TGCGCCAGCAGCTCCCGCTGGACTAGCGGAACACCACAAGGGGAGACCCAGTACTTC. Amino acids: CASSSRWTSGTPQGETQYF.

DNA of the CDR3: TGCGCCAGCAGCTTGGATGGCGCGGGGAGGAACTACAATGAGCAGTTCTTC. This encodes CASSLDGAGRNYNEQFF. The rearrangement links TRBV5-1 to TRBJ2-1; D is possibly TRBD2 (6 bases). The ends were cut back, 0 bases at V and 3 bases at J, with 16 bases in the middle. The germline CDR1 and CDR2 sequences are SGHRS and YFSETQ. The CDR3 length is 17 residues.

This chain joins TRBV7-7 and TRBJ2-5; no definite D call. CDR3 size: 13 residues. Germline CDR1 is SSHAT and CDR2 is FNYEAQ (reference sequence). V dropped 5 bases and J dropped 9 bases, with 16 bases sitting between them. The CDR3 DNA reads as TGTGCCAGCAGCCAACGTGCGAGTCTAGCCCAGTACTTC. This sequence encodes CASSQRASLAQYF.

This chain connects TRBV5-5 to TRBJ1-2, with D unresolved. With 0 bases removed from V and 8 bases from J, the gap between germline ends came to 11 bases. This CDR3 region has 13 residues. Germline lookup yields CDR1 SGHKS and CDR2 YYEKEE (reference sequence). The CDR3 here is CASSLVSGGGYTF. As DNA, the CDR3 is TGTGCCAGCAGCTTGGTTAGCGGCGGGGGCTACACCTTC. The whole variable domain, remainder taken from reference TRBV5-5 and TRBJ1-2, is DAGVTQSPTHLIKTRGQQVTLRCSPISGHKSVSWYQQVLGQGPQFIFQYYEKEERGRGNFPDRFSARQFPNYSSELNVNALLLGDSALYLCASSLVSGGGYTFGSGTRLTVV.

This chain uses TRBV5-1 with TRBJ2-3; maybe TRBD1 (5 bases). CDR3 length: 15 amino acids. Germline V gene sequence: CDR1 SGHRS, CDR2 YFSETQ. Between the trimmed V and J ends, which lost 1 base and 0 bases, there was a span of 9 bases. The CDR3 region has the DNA TGCGCCAGCAGCTTGTTGGGGCTGAGCACAGATACGCAGTATTTT. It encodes CASSLLGLSTDTQYF.

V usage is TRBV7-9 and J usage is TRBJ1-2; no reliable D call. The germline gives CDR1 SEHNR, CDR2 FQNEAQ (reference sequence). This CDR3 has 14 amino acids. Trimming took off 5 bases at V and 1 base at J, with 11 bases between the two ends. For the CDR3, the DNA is TGTGCCAGCAGCCCCTCTATGGTTAACTATGGCTACACCTTC. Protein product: CASSPSMVNYGYTF.

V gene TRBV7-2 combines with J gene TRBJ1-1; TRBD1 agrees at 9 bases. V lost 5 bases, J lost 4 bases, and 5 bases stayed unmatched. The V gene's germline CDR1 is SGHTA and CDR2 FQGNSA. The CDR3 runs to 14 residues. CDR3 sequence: CASSTWTGATEAFF. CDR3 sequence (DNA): TGTGCCAGCAGCACATGGACAGGGGCCACTGAAGCTTTCTTT.

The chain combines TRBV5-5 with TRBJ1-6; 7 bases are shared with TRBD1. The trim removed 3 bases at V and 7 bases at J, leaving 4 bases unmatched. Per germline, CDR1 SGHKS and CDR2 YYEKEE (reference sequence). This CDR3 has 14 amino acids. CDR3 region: CASSSDRWNSPLHF. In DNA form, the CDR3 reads TGTGCCAGCAGCTCGGACAGGTGGAATTCACCCCTCCACTTT.

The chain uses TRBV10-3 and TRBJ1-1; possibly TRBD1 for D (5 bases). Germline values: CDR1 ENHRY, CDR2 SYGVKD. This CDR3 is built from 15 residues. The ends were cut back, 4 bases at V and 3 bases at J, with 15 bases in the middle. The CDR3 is CAISAGGDRDTEAFF. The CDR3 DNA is TGTGCCATCAGTGCGGGGGGTGATCGAGACACTGAAGCTTTCTTT.

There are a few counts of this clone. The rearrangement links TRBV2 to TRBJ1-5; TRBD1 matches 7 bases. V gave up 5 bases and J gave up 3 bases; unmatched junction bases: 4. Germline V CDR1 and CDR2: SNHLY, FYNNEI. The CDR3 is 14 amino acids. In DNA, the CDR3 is TGTGCCAGCAGTCTGCAGGGGGACAATCAGCCCCAGCATTTT. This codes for CASSLQGDNQPQHF.

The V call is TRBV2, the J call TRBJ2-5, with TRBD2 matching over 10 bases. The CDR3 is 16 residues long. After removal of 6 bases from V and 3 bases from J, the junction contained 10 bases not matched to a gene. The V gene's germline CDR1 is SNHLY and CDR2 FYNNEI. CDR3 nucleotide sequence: TGTGCCAGCAGCCGACCTAGCGGGGGACTCAAAGAGACCCAGTACTTC. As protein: CASSRPSGGLKETQYF. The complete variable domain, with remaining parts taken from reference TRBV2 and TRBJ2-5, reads EPEVTQTPSHQVTQMGQEVILRCVPISNHLYFYWYRQILGQKVEFLVSFYNNEISEKSEIFDDQFSVERPDGSNFTLKIRSTKLEDSAMYFCASSRPSGGLKETQYFGPGTRLLVL.

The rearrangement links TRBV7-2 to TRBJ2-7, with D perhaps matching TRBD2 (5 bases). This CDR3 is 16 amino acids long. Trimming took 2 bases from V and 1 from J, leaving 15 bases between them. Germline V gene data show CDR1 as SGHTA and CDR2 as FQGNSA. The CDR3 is CASSLWGDGGSYEQYF. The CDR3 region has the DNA TGTGCCAGCAGCTTATGGGGAGACGGCGGATCCTACGAGCAGTACTTC.

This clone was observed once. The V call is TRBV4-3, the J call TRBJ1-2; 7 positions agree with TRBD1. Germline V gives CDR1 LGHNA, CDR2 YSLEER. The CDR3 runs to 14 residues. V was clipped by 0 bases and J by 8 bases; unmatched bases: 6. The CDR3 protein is CASSQDLTGQGYTF. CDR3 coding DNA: TGCGCCAGCAGCCAAGATTTGACAGGGCAAGGCTACACCTTC.

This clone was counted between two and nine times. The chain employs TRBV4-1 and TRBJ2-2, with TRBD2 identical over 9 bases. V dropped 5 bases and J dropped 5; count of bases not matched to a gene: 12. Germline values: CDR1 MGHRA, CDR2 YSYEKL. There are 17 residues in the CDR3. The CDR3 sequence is CASSYIAGAVGTGELFF. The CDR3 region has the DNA TGCGCCAGCAGCTATATAGCGGGGGCCGTGGGGACCGGGGAGCTGTTTTTT.